This T cell receptor (beta chain) derives from a study of blood T cell repertoires in COVID-19. The CDR3 totals 12 residues. The V gene lost 8 bases and the J gene lost 2 bases, with 7 bases spanning the gap. Germline CDR1 is MNHEY and CDR2 is SVGAGI. Measured with immunoSEQ multiplex PCR; TCRdb has only the in-frame clones, and not every one. The profile shows about 300,000 clones, more than 80% of them singletons. V usage is TRBV6-5 and J usage is TRBJ1-5; no clear D gene. The sequence came from a man between 18 and 35 years old who had recovered from COVID-19. Source material: peripheral blood. CDR3 sequence: CASSSGNQPQHF. CDR3 in DNA: TGTGCCAGCTCTTCAGGCAATCAGCCCCAGCATTTT.